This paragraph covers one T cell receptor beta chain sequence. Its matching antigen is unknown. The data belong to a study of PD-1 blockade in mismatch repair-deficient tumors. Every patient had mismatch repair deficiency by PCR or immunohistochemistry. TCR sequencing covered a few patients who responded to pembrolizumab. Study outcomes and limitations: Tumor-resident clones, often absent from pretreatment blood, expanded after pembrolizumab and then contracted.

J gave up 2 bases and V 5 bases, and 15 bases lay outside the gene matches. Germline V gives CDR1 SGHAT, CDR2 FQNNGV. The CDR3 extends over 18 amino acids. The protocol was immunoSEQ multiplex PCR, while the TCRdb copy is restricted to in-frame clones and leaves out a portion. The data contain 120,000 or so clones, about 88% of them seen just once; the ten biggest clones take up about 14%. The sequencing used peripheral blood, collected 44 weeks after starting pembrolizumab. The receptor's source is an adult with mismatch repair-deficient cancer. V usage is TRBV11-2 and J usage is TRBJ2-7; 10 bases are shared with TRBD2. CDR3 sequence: CASSQTPLLAGRTYEQYF. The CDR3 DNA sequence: TGTGCCAGCAGCCAGACCCCCTTACTAGCGGGGCGGACCTACGAGCAGTACTTC.